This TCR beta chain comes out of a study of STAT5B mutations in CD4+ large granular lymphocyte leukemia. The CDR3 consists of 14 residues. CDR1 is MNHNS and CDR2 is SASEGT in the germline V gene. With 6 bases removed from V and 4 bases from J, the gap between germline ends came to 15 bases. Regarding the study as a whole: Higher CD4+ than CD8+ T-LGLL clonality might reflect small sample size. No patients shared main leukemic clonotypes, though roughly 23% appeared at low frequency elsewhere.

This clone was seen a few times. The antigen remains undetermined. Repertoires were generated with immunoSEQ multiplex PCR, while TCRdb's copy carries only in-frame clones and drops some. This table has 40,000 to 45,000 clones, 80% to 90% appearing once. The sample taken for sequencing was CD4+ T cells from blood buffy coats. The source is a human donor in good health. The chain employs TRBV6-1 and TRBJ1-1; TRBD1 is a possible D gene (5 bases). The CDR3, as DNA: TGTGCCAGCAGCCCCATTCCAGGGATCACTGAAGCTTTCTTT. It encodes CASSPIPGITEAFF.